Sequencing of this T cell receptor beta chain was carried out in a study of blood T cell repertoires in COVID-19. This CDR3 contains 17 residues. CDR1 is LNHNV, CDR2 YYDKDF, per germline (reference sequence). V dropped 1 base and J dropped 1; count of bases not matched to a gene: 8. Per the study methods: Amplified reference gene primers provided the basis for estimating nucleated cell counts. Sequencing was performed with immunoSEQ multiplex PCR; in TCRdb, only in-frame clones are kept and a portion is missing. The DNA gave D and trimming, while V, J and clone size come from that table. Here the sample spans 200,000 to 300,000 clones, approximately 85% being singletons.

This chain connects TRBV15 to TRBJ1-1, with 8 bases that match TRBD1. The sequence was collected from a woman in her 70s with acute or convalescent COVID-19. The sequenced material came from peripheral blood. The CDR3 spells CATSRGGTGWENTEAFF. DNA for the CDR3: TGTGCCACCAGCAGAGGTGGGACAGGCTGGGAGAACACTGAAGCTTTCTTT.